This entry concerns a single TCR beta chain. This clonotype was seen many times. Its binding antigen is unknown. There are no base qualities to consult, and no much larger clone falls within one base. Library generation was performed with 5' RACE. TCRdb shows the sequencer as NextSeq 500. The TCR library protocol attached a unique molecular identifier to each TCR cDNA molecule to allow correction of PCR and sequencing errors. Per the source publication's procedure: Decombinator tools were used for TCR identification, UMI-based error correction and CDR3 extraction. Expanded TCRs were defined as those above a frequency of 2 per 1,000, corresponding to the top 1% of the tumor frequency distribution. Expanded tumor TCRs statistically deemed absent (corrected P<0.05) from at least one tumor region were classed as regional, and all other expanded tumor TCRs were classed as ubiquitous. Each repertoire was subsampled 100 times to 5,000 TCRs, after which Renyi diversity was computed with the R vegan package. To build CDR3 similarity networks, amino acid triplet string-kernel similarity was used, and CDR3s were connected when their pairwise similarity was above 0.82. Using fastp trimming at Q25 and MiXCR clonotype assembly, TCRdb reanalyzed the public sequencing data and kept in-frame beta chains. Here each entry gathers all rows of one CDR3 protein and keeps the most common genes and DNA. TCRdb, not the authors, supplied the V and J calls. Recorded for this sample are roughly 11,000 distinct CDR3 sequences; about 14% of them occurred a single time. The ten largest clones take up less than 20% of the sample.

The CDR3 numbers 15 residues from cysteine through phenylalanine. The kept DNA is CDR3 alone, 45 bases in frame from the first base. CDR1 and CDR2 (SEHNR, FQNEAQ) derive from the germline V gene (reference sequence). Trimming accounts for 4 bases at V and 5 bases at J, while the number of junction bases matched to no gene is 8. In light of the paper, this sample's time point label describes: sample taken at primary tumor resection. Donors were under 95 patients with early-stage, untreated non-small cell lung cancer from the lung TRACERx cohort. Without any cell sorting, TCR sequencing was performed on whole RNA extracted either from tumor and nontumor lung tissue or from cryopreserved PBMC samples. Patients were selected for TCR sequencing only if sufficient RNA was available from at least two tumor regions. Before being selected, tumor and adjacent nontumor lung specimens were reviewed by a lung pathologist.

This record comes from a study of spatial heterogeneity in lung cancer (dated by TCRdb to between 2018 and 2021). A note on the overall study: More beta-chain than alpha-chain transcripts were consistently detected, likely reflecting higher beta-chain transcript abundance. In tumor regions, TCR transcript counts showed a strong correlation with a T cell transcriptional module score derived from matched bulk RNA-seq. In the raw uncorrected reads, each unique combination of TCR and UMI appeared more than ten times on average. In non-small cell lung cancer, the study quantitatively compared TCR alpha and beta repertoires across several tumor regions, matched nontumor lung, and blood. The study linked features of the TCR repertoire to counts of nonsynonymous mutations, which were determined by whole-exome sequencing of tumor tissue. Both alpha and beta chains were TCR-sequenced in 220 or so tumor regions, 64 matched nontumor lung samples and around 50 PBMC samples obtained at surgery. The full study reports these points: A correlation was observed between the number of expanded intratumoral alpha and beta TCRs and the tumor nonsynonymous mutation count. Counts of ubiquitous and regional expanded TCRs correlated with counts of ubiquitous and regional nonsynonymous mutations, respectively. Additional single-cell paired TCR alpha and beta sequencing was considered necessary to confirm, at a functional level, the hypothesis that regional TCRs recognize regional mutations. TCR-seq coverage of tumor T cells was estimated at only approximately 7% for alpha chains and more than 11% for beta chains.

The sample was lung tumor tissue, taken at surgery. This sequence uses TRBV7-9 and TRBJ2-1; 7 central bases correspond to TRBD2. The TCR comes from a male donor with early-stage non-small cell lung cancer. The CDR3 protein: CASSSPSSGNNEQFF. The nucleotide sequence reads TGTGCCAGCAGCTCACCTTCTAGCGGAAACAATGAGCAGTTCTTC.